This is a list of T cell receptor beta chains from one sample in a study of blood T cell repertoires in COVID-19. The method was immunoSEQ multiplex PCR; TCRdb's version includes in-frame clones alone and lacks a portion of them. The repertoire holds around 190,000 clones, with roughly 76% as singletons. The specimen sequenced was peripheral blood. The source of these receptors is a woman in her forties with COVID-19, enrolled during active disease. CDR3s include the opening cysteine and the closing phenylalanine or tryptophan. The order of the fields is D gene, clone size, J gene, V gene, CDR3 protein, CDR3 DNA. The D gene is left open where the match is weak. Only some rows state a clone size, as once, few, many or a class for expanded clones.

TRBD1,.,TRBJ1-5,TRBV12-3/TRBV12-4,CASSWDRSGPQHF,TGTGCCAGCAGTTGGGACAGAAGTGGGCCCCAGCATTTT
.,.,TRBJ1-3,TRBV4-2,CASSLSISGNTIYF,TGTGCCAGCAGCCTGTCCATCTCTGGAAACACCATATATTTT
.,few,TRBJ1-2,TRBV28,CASRGDRSYGYTF,TGTGCCAGCAGGGGCGACAGGAGCTATGGCTACACCTTC
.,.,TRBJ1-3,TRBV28,CASSSLTLLVRAGNTIYF,TGTGCCAGCAGTTCCCTTACCTTATTGGTGAGGGCTGGAAACACCATATATTTT
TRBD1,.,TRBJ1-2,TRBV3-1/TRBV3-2,CASSLTGDGYTF,TGTGCCAGCAGCCTCACAGGGGATGGCTACACCTTC
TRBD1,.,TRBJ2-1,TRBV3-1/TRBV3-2,CASSQPGQVYNEQFF,TGTGCCAGCAGCCAGCCGGGACAGGTTTACAATGAGCAGTTCTTC
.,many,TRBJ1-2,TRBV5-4,CASSSPYREPSNGYTF,TGTGCCAGCAGCTCACCATACAGGGAACCCTCCAATGGCTACACCTTC
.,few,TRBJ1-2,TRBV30,CAWRQNYGYTF,TGTGCCTGGAGACAGAACTATGGCTACACCTTC
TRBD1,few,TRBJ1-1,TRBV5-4,CASSLDAGMTGSHTEAFF,TGTGCCAGCAGCTTGGATGCGGGAATGACAGGGAGCCACACTGAAGCTTTCTTT
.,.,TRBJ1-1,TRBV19,CASSREDMNTEAFF,TGTGCCAGTAGTAGAGAGGACATGAACACTGAAGCTTTCTTT
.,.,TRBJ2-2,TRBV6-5,CASSPGTLNTGELFF,TGTGCCAGCAGCCCCGGGACACTTAACACCGGGGAGCTGTTTTTT
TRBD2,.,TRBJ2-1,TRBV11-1,CASSWGGDEQFF,TGTGCCAGCAGCTGGGGGGGTGATGAGCAGTTCTTC
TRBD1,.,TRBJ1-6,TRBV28,CASSLDRVGSPLHF,TGTGCCAGCAGTCTGGACAGGGTGGGATCACCCCTCCACTTT
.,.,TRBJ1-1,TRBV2,CAGSSEGNTEAFF,TGTGCCGGGTCCAGTGAGGGGAACACTGAAGCTTTCTTT
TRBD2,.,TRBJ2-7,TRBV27,CASSLGASGSYEQYF,TGTGCCAGCAGTTTAGGCGCTAGCGGGAGTTACGAGCAGTACTTC
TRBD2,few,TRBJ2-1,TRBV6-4,CASSDLAGDNEQFF,TGTGCCAGCAGTGACTTAGCGGGGGACAATGAGCAGTTCTTC
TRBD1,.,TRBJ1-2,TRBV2,CASRTWDRASPYGYTF,TGTGCCAGCAGAACGTGGGACAGGGCCTCTCCATATGGCTACACCTTC
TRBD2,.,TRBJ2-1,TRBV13,CASSLVGTNNEQFF,TGTGCCAGCAGCTTAGTTGGGACTAACAATGAGCAGTTCTTC
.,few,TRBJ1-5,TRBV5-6,CASSLQAGEQPQHF,TGTGCCAGCAGCTTACAGGCAGGGGAACAGCCCCAGCATTTT
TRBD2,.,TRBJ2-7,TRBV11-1,CASSLAGGRAYEQYF,TGTGCCAGCAGCTTAGCTGGCGGGAGGGCCTACGAGCAGTACTTC
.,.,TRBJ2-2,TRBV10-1,CASSRDLPGELFF,TGCGCCAGCAGTCGGGACTTGCCCGGGGAGCTGTTTTTT
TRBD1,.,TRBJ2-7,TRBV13,CASSLDRGREQYF,TGTGCCAGCAGCCTAGACAGGGGTCGCGAGCAGTACTTC
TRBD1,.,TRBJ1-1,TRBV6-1,CASSEWDRGGEAFF,TGTGCCAGCAGTGAGTGGGACAGGGGAGGTGAAGCTTTCTTT
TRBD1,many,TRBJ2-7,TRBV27,CASSLAWGQGSYEQYF,TGTGCCAGCAGTCTTGCTTGGGGACAGGGGTCCTACGAGCAGTACTTC